This TCR beta chain is drawn from a study of blood T cell repertoires in COVID-19. For the study at large: The analysed material was cDNA or gDNA that came from T cells, B-cell-depleted T cells, or PBMCs.

The germline CDR1 and CDR2 sequences are SGHNT and YENEEA. The CDR3 sequence is 12 residues long. Trimming pared 4 bases from V and 9 bases from J, leaving 10 bases between. Method: immunoSEQ multiplex PCR; TCRdb's copy keeps in-frame clones and lacks some. The profile shows tens of thousands of clones, less than 90% of them singletons. The genes are TRBV11-3 and TRBJ2-4; no clear D gene. The sequence was obtained from a man older than 75 with acute or convalescent COVID-19. Sequencing input: peripheral blood. The CDR3 here is CASSSSSVIQYF. The DNA of the CDR3 is TGTGCCAGCAGCTCCTCTTCCGTCATTCAGTACTTC.